This T cell receptor (beta chain) was profiled in a study of cytomegalovirus exposure and HLA in healthy donors (TCRdb year 2017). Regarding the study in general: An earlier analysis of more than 550 of the donors reported around 280 Gb of sequence data and 117 million unique TCR beta sequences obtained from 180 million or so T cells. Approximately 310 gigabases of sequencing data and some 85 million unique TCR sequences were included in an early release covering several hundred HLA-typed donors. Of the 300 to 500 genotyped donors, 65% to 90% were placed in the genetic ancestry cluster associated with self-reported Caucasian donors. The study was designed to test whether signatures of past pathogen exposure could be identified by cataloging public T cell receptors. The study used immunosequencing to profile the T cell repertoires of 600 to 850 subjects and linked those repertoires to cytomegalovirus serostatus. A separate validation cohort of roughly 120 different subjects was used in addition to the roughly 700-subject first cohort. To predict cytomegalovirus infection status, the study combined high-throughput TCR immunosequencing, statistical association of individual TCRs with disease status, and machine learning. In a later analysis, previously published TCR beta repertoires from some 640 donors were re-analyzed and high-resolution HLA genotyping was added so that TCR occurrence patterns could be studied. The later analysis used no new phenotypic data to find candidate immune exposures, relying instead on TCR beta sequences and their occurrence across donors. In an earlier analysis of over 550 of the donors, high-throughput TCR beta sequencing was used to judge whether each TCR beta V gene segment behaved as functional or pseudogenic. Donor age, sex, ethnicity and CMV serostatus were compiled together with the repertoire data. Genome-wide SNP genotypes for about 60% of the 666 donors were used in a later genetic analysis, which treated that subset as a discovery cohort. Every discovery cohort repertoire had been produced on one sequencing platform. HLA typing included class I and class II loci at four-digit resolution. Typing coverage varied by locus: about 620-640 donors for A, B, C, DRB1 and DQB1; roughly 510 for DQA1; more than 600 for DPA1; 400 to 480 for DPB1. Because of strong linkage in the cohort, a few DR-DQ haplotypes were treated as single units for association and clustering. On average, roughly 250,000 unique TCR beta nucleotide sequences were sequenced per donor among 398 genotyped donors of the cohort, with roughly 18% of those sequences being non-productive.

The cohort was made up of 650 to 700 healthy bone marrow donors. Cohort members were all nominally healthy when sampled, although unrecorded immune exposures were likely present. The donor tested CMV seronegative and was one of the 352 seronegative cohort members. Each donor provided a peripheral blood sample, and peripheral blood mononuclear cells were used for TCR beta sequencing. Genomic DNA was extracted from the blood cell samples with the Qiagen DNeasy Blood Extraction Kit. The library came from the immunoSEQ multiplex PCR assay. For the multiplex PCR, a mixture combining 60 forward primers for TCR Vbeta segments and 13 reverse primers for TCR Jbeta segments was used. Amplification of the CDR3 region of rearranged TCR beta genes was performed with a multiplex PCR assay on genomic DNA. The Illumina HiSeq System was used to sequence the amplified TCR beta libraries as 87-base-pair reads. The authors' analysis ran thus. Across the 670 or so repertoires, a later analysis counted tens of millions of unique TCR beta chains, roughly 11 million of which were shared by at least two donors. To remove PCR and sequencing errors, raw reads were error-corrected and collapsed into unique sequences using a nearest-neighbor algorithm that merged closely related sequences. To assign V, D and J gene segments, CDR3 sequences were aligned to IMGT reference sequences. For a sequence to be retained, a match of at least six nucleotides to both a V gene segment and a J gene segment was required. A rearrangement was called productive if the CDR3 had no stop codons and remained in frame with V and J, and every other rearrangement was called non-productive. Following IMGT convention, CDR3 was defined as the stretch from the second conserved V-encoded cysteine to the conserved J-encoded phenylalanine. The earlier analysis of 587 of the donors excluded sequences that lacked an unambiguous match to a single V gene segment. An earlier analysis of 450 to 650 of the donors called V segments functional above 56.7% productive rearrangements and segregating when the between-donor standard deviation exceeded 5%. A statistical classification framework was built for diagnosing cytomegalovirus status from the catalog of TCR beta chain sequences. In a later analysis, TCR nucleotide sequences were compared against IMGT/GENE-DB human TR gene sequences so that V and J genes could be assigned. The TCRdist pipeline was used in a later analysis to assign CDR3 sequences and most-parsimonious VDJ recombination scenarios. In a later analysis, each TCR beta chain was defined by its CDR3 amino acid sequence together with its V-gene family, and reads without a unique V-gene family were excluded. To address suspected cross-contamination and a sequencing artifact, a later analysis removed a few hundred highly shared, low-generation-probability nucleotide sequences. A later analysis calculated a clonal expansion index for each public chain from normalized within-repertoire ranks of inferred template counts. A later analysis computed generation probabilities with a VDJ recombination model fitted to out-of-frame rearrangements, and checked the results against IGoR. In a later analysis, hypergeometric tests were used to score TCR-TCR, TCR-HLA and TCR-CMV co-occurrence, with a repertoire-size bias correction applied to TCR pairs. False discovery rates were estimated in a later analysis by permuting HLA or CMV assignments 20 times. In a later analysis, co-occurring TCRs were grouped with DBSCAN, and TCRdist sequence similarity was added when clustering was performed within HLA-allele-positive subsets. Co-occurrence clustering excluded repertoires with fewer than 30,000 or more than 120,000 public chains, plus five with anomalous nucleotide sharing. This immuneACCESS table, as held by TCRdb, lists in-frame sequences with V and J called but not all clones. Of the missing ones, under half trace to an unresolved V gene in checked studies; the others have no known cause. V, J and clone size are those of that table, while D and trimming were read from the DNA. The sample table lists about 110,000 clones, more than 65% of them with a count of one. Jointly, the top ten make up roughly 0.9% of the sample.

About this clone: What antigen it recognizes has not been identified. Base qualities are missing; no much larger clone stands one base away.

Between the V and J ends, shortened by 2 bases and 6 bases respectively, the junction contains 10 bases. The CDR3 measures 13 amino acids from cysteine to phenylalanine. The retained sequence is limited to the CDR3, 39 bases, with the frame set at the first base. The germline V gene (reference sequence) sets CDR1 to SEHNR and CDR2 to FQNEAQ. The full study reports these points: According to a later analysis, most CMV-associated TCR beta chains appeared to be HLA-restricted, and the HLA associations seemed to be driven largely by CMV exposure. In both the original and validation cohorts, the classifier was reported to diagnose cytomegalovirus status with high specificity and sensitivity. Compared with equally common non-associated chains, HLA-associated TCR beta chains in a later analysis were more clonally expanded and had lower generation probabilities. Broadly in line with IMGT annotations, most TCR beta V segments showed up in productive rearrangements about 87% or about 30% of the time in an earlier analysis of several hundred of the donors. The study listed over 150 TCR beta chains as associated with cytomegalovirus. According to the authors, the approach could potentially be generalized to other disease states and immunological phenotypes. In a later analysis, the rate of TCR association differed among HLA loci, with DRB1 alleles having the most associated TCRs and HLA-C alleles having the fewest. CMV serostatus was the only immune exposure information available for the cohort. Several of the top co-occurrence clusters appeared to be linked to parvovirus B19, influenza, CMV and Epstein-Barr virus, according to a later analysis. Most TCR sequences were observed very rarely across donors, whereas some public TCRs were present in many individuals. According to a later genetic analysis, donors in an Asian-associated ancestry cluster had fewer N-insertions in productive TCRs than the roughly 700-donor mean. Correlated functional status among segregating V segments might reflect linkage disequilibrium, but an unknown experimental factor could not be ruled out. The earlier analysis of a few hundred of the donors excluded 15 to 20 rarely observed V segments, including chromosome 9 orphons, because counts were too low. The cohort was sequenced for TCR beta chains only, and without alpha or paired-chain data the features that could be detected were limited. When HLA alleles, especially DR and DQ, strongly co-occurred, attributing TCR associations to individual alleles was difficult. HLA typing was unavailable for some donors at each locus, so association tests used only the typed subset. A later genetic analysis associated a missense DCLRE1C variant with V-gene and J-gene trimming of TCR beta chains, and an independent cohort replicated the association. Specific HLA alleles were associated with around 18,000 TCR beta sequences at a false discovery rate of 0.05 in a later analysis. In vitro tests confirmed that three of the cytomegalovirus-associated TCR beta chains recognize cytomegalovirus antigens. The presence/absence analyses assumed that sequencing depth was roughly uniform across donors, and that assumption may not be true. A further reported finding was that TCR beta sequences accurately predicted the HLA-A and HLA-B alleles for most subjects in the first cohort. Because the 87-base-pair reads could not distinguish some IMGT-functional V segments, including TRBV6-2 and TRBV6-3, those segments were excluded. A cluster of highly shared sequence variants was judged likely to be a technical artifact of the sequencing pipeline.

The receptor was isolated from a woman aged 30 to 39 in good health and CMV-seronegative. The chain joins TRBV7-9 to TRBJ1-1; the D segment cannot be called with confidence. The sequenced material came from PBMCs. The CDR3 reads CASSLSAGAEAFF. The nucleotide sequence is given as TGTGCCAGCAGCTTATCGGCCGGGGCTGAAGCTTTCTTT.